A selection of T cell receptor beta chains follows, all from one sample in a study of T-cell memory formation after mild COVID-19. A single record per CDR3 protein comes from TCRdb applying MiXCR to the 5' RACE reads. The sample contains 450,000 to 650,000 distinct CDR3 sequences, around 17% of which appear only once. What was sequenced was PBMCs or a T cell subset sorted from them (not recorded which). The receptors here all came from an adult woman who had mild COVID-19 (a few samples of this study predate the infection). Cell type and time point are not known. Each CDR3 is given with its conserved first and last residue.

J gene: TRBJ1-1
V gene: TRBV29-1
CDR3 length: 13
CDR3 protein: CSVSGTVNTEAFF

J gene: TRBJ1-1
V gene: TRBV15
CDR3 length: 14
CDR3 protein: CATSSPAGGTEAFF

J gene: TRBJ1-1
V gene: TRBV19
CDR3 length: 17
CDR3 protein: CASSMRTGTKAKAEAFF

J gene: TRBJ2-1
V gene: TRBV9
CDR3 length: 15
CDR3 protein: CASSVEFGVFNEQFF

J gene: TRBJ2-2
V gene: TRBV5-1
CDR3 length: 17
CDR3 protein: CASSPVGSGRYTGELFF

J gene: TRBJ2-5
V gene: TRBV9
CDR3 length: 18
CDR3 protein: CASSVAPAGARYQETQYF

J gene: TRBJ2-1
V gene: TRBV7-8
CDR3 length: 14
CDR3 protein: CASRSWTGNNEQFF

J gene: TRBJ1-2
V gene: TRBV24-1
CDR3 length: 9
CDR3 protein: CATEEGGAF

J gene: TRBJ2-7
V gene: TRBV9
CDR3 length: 16
CDR3 protein: CASSGTTGTGTYEQYF

J gene: TRBJ2-5
V gene: TRBV19
CDR3 length: 14
CDR3 protein: CASSISGAQETQYF

J gene: TRBJ2-3
V gene: TRBV3-1
CDR3 length: 13
CDR3 protein: CARLGSAGDTQYF

J gene: TRBJ2-1
V gene: TRBV5-5
CDR3 length: 16
CDR3 protein: CASSLGWDRAYNEQFF

J gene: TRBJ1-1
V gene: TRBV11-3
CDR3 length: 14
CDR3 protein: CASSLYGGGTDAFF

J gene: TRBJ1-1
V gene: TRBV10-3
CDR3 length: 13
CDR3 protein: CAIAGTAQGEAFF